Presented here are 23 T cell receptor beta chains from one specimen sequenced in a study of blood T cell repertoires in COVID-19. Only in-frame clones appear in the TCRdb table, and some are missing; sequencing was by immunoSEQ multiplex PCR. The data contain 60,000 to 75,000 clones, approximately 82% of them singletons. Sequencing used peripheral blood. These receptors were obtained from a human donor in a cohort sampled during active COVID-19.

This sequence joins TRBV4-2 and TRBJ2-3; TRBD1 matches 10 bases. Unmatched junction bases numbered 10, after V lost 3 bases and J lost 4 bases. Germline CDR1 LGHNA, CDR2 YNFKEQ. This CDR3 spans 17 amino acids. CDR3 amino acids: CASSQLPMDRGSDTQYF. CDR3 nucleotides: TGTGCCAGCAGCCAGCTCCCGATGGACAGGGGGTCAGATACGCAGTATTTT.

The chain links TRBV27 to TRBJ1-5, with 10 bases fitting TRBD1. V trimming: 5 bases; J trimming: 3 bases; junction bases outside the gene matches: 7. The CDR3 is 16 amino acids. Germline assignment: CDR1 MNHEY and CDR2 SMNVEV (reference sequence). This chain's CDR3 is CASSLSGQGVNQPQHF. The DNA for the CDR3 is TGTGCCAGCAGTCTAAGTGGACAGGGGGTCAATCAGCCCCAGCATTTT.

The CDR3 region has the DNA TGCGCCAGCAGCTTGGAAAGCGGGGGACCCTACAATGAGCAGTTCTTC. As protein: CASSLESGGPYNEQFF. The gene calls are TRBV5-1 and TRBJ2-1; TRBD2 agrees at 8 bases. V lost 0 bases and J lost 2; bases outside the gene matches: 4. The germline V gene encodes CDR1 SGHRS and CDR2 YFSETQ. The CDR3 is 16 amino acids.

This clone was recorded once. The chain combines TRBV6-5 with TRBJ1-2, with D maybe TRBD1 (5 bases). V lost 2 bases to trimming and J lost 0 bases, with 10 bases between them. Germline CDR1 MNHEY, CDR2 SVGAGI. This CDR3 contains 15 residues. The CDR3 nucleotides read TGTGCCAGCAGTTACAAGGGGAAAGCTAACTATGGCTACACCTTC. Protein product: CASSYKGKANYGYTF.

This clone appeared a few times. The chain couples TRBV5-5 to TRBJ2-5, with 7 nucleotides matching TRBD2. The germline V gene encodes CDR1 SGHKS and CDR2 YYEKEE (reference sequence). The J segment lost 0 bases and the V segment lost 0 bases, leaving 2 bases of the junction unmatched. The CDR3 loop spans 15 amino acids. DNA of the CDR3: TGTGCCAGCAGCTTGGTCGGGGGGTACCAAGAGACCCAGTACTTC. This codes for CASSLVGGYQETQYF.

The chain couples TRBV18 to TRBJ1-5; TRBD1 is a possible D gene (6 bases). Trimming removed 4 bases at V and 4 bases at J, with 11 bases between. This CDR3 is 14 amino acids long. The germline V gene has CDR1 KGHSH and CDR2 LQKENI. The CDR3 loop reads CASSRTGFNQPQHF. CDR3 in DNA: TGTGCCAGCTCACGTACAGGGTTTAATCAGCCCCAGCATTTT.

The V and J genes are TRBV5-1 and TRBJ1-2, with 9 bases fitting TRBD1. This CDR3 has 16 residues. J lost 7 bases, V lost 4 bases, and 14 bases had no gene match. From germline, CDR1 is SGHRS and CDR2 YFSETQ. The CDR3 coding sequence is TGCGCCAGCAGCCATGTTCCACAGGGGGCTTTGGGTGGCTACACCTTC. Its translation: CASSHVPQGALGGYTF.

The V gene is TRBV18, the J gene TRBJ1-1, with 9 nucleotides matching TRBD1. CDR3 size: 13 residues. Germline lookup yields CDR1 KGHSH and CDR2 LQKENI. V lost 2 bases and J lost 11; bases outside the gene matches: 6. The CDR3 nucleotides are TGTGCCAGCTCACCAGGTACAGGGGGCCGCGCTTTCTTT. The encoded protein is CASSPGTGGRAFF.

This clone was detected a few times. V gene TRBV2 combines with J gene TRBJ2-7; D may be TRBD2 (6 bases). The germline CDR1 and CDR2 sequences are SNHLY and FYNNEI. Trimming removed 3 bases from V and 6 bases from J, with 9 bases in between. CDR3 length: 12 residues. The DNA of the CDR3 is TGTGCCAGCAGTGAGTGGGAGGCCGAGCAGTACTTC. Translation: CASSEWEAEQYF.

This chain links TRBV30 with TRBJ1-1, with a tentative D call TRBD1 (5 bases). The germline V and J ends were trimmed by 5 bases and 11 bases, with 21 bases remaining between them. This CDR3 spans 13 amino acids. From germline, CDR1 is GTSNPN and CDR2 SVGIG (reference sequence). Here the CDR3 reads CAWAGNMYVMAFF. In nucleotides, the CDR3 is TGTGCCTGGGCAGGGAATATGTACGTAATGGCTTTCTTT. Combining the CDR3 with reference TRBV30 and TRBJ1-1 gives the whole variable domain SQTIHQWPATLVQPVGSPLSLECTVEGTSNPNLYWYRQAAGRGLQLLFYSVGIGQISSEVPQNLSASRPQDRQFILSSKKLLLSDSGFYLCAWAGNMYVMAFFGQGTRLTVV.

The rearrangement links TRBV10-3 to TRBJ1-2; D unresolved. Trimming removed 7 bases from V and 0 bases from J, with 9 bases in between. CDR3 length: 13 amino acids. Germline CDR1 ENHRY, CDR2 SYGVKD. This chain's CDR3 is CAITYRTNYGYTF. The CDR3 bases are TGTGCCATCACTTACAGAACTAACTATGGCTACACCTTC.

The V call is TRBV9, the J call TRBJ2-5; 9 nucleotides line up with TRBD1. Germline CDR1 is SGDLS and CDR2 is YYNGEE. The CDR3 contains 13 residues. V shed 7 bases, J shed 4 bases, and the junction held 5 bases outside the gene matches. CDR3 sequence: CASGTGKAETQYF. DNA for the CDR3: TGTGCCAGCGGGACAGGGAAGGCAGAGACCCAGTACTTC. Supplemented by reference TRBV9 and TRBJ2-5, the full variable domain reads DSGVTQTPKHLITATGQRVTLRCSPRSGDLSVYWYQQSLDQGLQFLIQYYNGEERAKGNILERFSAQQFPDLHSELNLSSLELGDSALYFCASGTGKAETQYFGPGTRLLVL.

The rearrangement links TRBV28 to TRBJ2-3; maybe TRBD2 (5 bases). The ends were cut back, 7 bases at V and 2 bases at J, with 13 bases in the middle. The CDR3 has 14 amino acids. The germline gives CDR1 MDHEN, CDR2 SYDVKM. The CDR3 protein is CASTPAGNTDTQYF. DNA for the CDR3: TGTGCCAGCACCCCCGCCGGGAACACAGATACGCAGTATTTT.

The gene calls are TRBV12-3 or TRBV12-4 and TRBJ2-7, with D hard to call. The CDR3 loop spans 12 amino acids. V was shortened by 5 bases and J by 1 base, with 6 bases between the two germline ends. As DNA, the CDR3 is TGTGCCAGCAGTACCGGGTCCTACGAGCAGTACTTC. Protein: CASSTGSYEQYF.

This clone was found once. The CDR3 region has the DNA TGTGCCAGCAGTGACCCCGGACTAGCGGGATACAATGAGCAGTTCTTC. It is translated as CASSDPGLAGYNEQFF. The chain uses TRBV6-1 and TRBJ2-1; 12 positions match TRBD2. The CDR3 is made up of 16 amino acids. After removal of 3 bases from V and 4 bases from J, the junction contained 4 bases not matched to a gene. Germline V lookup: CDR1 MNHNS, CDR2 SASEGT.

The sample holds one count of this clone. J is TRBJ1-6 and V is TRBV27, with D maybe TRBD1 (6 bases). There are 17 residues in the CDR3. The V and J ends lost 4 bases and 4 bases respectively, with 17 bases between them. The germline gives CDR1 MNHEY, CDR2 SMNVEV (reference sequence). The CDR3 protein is CASSSPRDKVYNSPLHF. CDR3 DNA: TGTGCCAGCAGTTCTCCTAGGGACAAAGTATATAATTCACCCCTCCACTTT.

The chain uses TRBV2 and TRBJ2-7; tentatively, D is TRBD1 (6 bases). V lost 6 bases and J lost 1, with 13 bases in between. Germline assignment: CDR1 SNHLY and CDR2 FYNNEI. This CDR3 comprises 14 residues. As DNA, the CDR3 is TGTGCCAGCAGGGGACACCTTGATTCCTACGAGCAGTACTTC. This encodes CASRGHLDSYEQYF.

The CDR3 nucleotides read TGTGCCAGCAGCCCGCAGAGGATCTCAGATACGCAGTATTTT. This codes for CASSPQRISDTQYF. The rearrangement joins TRBV3-1 (or the pseudogene TRBV3-2) to TRBJ2-3; D is undetermined. V gave up 4 bases and J gave up 4 bases, with 12 bases separating them. Germline V gives CDR1 LGHDT, CDR2 YNNKEL (reference sequence). The CDR3 consists of 14 residues.

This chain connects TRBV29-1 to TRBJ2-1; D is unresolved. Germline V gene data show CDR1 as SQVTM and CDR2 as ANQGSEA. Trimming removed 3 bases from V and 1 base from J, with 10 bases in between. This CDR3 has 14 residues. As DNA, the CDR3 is TGCAGCGTTGATTTTCTACGATCCTACAATGAGCAGTTCTTC. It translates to CSVDFLRSYNEQFF.

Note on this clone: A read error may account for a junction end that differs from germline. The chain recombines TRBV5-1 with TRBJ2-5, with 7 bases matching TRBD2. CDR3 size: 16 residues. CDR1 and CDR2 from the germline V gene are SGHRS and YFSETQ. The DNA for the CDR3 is TGCGCCAGCAGCTTGAGGCCAGCGGGACGCCAAGGGACCCAGTACTTC. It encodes CASSLRPAGRQGTQYF.

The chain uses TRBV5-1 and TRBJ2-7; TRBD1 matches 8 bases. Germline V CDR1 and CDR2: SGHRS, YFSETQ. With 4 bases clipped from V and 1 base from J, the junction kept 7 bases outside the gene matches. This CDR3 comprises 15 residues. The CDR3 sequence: CASSAPGTGSYEQYF. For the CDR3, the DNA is TGCGCCAGCAGCGCTCCCGGGACAGGTTCCTACGAGCAGTACTTC.

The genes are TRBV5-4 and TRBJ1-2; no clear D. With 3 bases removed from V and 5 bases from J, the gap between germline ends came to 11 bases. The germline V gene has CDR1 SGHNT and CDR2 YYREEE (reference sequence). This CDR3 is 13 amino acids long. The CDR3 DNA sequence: TGTGCCAGCAGCTCTGTGACGCGGTATGGCTACACCTTC. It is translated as CASSSVTRYGYTF. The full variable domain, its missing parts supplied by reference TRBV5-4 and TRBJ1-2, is ETGVTQSPTHLIKTRGQQVTLRCSSQSGHNTVSWYQQALGQGPQFIFQYYREEENGRGNFPPRFSGLQFPNYSSELNVNALELDDSALYLCASSSVTRYGYTFGSGTRLTVV.

The CDR3 DNA follows: TGTGCCAGCAGCGGACACTACGAGCAGTACTTC. Its translation: CASSGHYEQYF. This chain uses TRBV7-2 with TRBJ2-7; maybe TRBD1 (5 bases). Germline V gene lookup returns CDR1 SGHTA and CDR2 FQGNSA. V lost 5 bases and J 3 bases, leaving 5 bases between the germline ends. There are 11 residues in the CDR3.